These 13 T cell receptor beta chains share one sample of origin, sequenced in a study of CD4 T cells in relation to SARS-CoV-2 and coronaviruses. Libraries were prepared by immunoSEQ multiplex PCR; TCRdb keeps only in-frame clonotypes and omits some of them. Here the sample spans almost 30,000 clones, 60% to 85% being singletons. No antigen has been assigned to these receptors. Unexposed donor CD4+ T cells date from about 2011-2018, before the COVID-19 pandemic. The cells were cultured for roughly 11 days before CD4+ T cells were isolated. Sequenced material: CD4+ T cells from PBMCs, cultured in vitro. Every receptor here comes from a human donor in good health.

V and J are TRBV4-1 and TRBJ2-5; weak D call: TRBD2 (6 bases). Germline V CDR1 and CDR2: MGHRA, YSYEKL. This CDR3 contains 16 residues. V was pared by 1 base and J by 7 bases, with 19 bases between. The DNA of the CDR3 is TGCGCCAGCAGCCAAGTGGGAAGGGCCTTGGGGGGGACCCAGTACTTC. The encoded protein is CASSQVGRALGGTQYF.

The chain joins TRBV20-1 to TRBJ1-1; D not resolved. The V end lost 3 bases, the J end lost 10 bases, and 15 bases lay between the germline ends. CDR1 is DFQATT and CDR2 is SNEGSKA in the germline V gene (reference sequence). There are 12 residues in the CDR3. The CDR3 here is CSASTRSWPAFF. The CDR3 DNA sequence: TGCAGTGCTAGTACAAGGAGTTGGCCAGCTTTCTTT.

This clone appeared a single time. The gene calls are TRBV6-5 and TRBJ2-7; TRBD2 is a possible D gene (6 bases). The CDR3 covers 16 residues. The germline V gene encodes CDR1 MNHEY and CDR2 SVGAGI. Trimming pared 3 bases from V and 5 bases from J, leaving 20 bases between. This CDR3 is CASSYLAGGRGNEQYF. As DNA, the CDR3 is TGTGCCAGCAGTTATTTGGCAGGAGGGCGCGGGAACGAGCAGTACTTC.

This chain links TRBV19 with TRBJ2-5, with TRBD2 matching 11 bases. After removal of 1 base from V and 4 bases from J, the junction contained 8 bases not matched to a gene. There are 17 residues in the CDR3. Germline loops: CDR1 LNHDA, CDR2 SQIVND (reference sequence). CDR3 residues: CASSIGGSGRAAETQYF. DNA for the CDR3: TGTGCCAGTAGTATAGGGGGTAGCGGGAGGGCCGCAGAGACCCAGTACTTC.

The chain links TRBV25-1 to TRBJ2-3, with 8 bases identical to TRBD2. Trimming at V came to 1 base and at J to 6 bases, leaving 12 bases not matched to a gene. CDR1 MGHDK and CDR2 SYGVNS come from the germline V gene. The CDR3 has 17 amino acids. In DNA form, the CDR3 reads TGTGCCAGCAGTGAATTTAGTAGCGGGAATCCCTCGGATACGCAGTATTTT. The encoded protein is CASSEFSSGNPSDTQYF.

This clone was detected only once. The chain couples TRBV3-1 (or the pseudogene TRBV3-2) to TRBJ1-2, with D tentatively TRBD1 (6 bases). V lost 1 base to trimming and J lost 4 bases, with 7 bases between them. CDR1 is LGHDT, CDR2 YNNKEL, per germline (reference sequence). The CDR3 runs 13 residues. The CDR3 sequence is CASSQGTAYGYTF. CDR3 in DNA: TGTGCCAGCAGCCAAGGGACAGCCTATGGCTACACCTTC.

This rearrangement joins TRBV10-3 to TRBJ1-1; D call uncertain. Per the germline V gene, CDR1 is ENHRY and CDR2 is SYGVKD. The CDR3 length is 11 residues. The V end was cut by 3 bases, the J end by 6 bases, with 5 bases between. The CDR3 DNA is TGTGCCATCAGTGACCCTGCTGAAGCTTTCTTT. It is translated as CAISDPAEAFF.

This clone was seen more than once but under ten times. A junction end diverges from the germline sequence, so it may reflect a read error. The chain has TRBV6-1 and TRBJ2-3; D gene uncertain. CDR1 and CDR2 (germline): MNHNS, SASEGT. The CDR3 has 15 amino acids. CDR3 in DNA: TGTGCCAGCAGAGAAGGATTAGCAGACACAGATACGCAGTATTTT. It is translated as CASREGLADTDTQYF.

This sequence joins TRBV4-2 and TRBJ1-2; 7 bases fit TRBD1. This CDR3 contains 15 residues. Germline V gene lookup returns CDR1 LGHNA and CDR2 YNFKEQ. V lost 6 bases, J lost 6 bases, and 13 bases stayed unmatched. The CDR3 DNA sequence: TGTGCCAGCAGTCTCCCCGACAGGGACCGGGATGGCTACACCTTC. Translated, it gives CASSLPDRDRDGYTF.

The V gene is TRBV6-5, the J gene TRBJ1-4; the D is unclear. V was pared by 7 bases and J by 5 bases, with 14 bases between. The CDR3 totals 14 residues. Germline CDR1 reads MNHEY; CDR2 reads SVGAGI. The chain's CDR3 is CASTVQDGNEKLFF. The DNA of the CDR3 is TGTGCCAGCACTGTCCAGGACGGGAATGAAAAACTGTTTTTT.

V usage is TRBV19 and J usage is TRBJ1-6; D not certain. The CDR3 is 12 residues long. Trimming left V 2 bases short and J 10 bases short, with 6 bases between. CDR1 LNHDA and CDR2 SQIVND come from the germline V gene (reference sequence). CDR3 DNA sequence: TGTGCCAGTAGTATACCAGGATCACCCCTCCACTTT. Translation gives CASSIPGSPLHF.

This chain links TRBV4-3 with TRBJ2-3, with no clear D. The V and J ends lost 0 bases and 4 bases respectively, with 8 bases between them. The CDR3 is 14 residues long. Germline V lookup: CDR1 LGHNA, CDR2 YSLEER. In DNA form, the CDR3 reads TGCGCCAGCAGCCAAGATCTTCATTCAGATACGCAGTATTTT. This gives the protein CASSQDLHSDTQYF.

V and J are TRBV7-9 and TRBJ1-6, with TRBD1 matching 7 bases. With V trimmed by 5 bases and J by 5 bases, 3 bases remained unmatched. The CDR3 is made up of 14 amino acids. Germline-derived CDR1 and CDR2 are SEHNR and FQNEAQ (reference sequence). The CDR3 sequence is CASSITGDNSPLHF. CDR3 in DNA: TGTGCCAGCAGCATTACAGGGGATAATTCACCCCTCCACTTT.